This T cell receptor (beta chain) was identified during a study of untreated major depressive disorder. Turning to this clone: No antigen is known for it.

Whole-study findings and limits: Compared with controls, depressed patients showed more TRBV05-01 (Vbeta 5.1) usage in CD4+ T cells.

The J segment lost 3 bases and the V segment lost 5 bases, leaving 3 bases of the junction unmatched. CDR3 size: 15 residues. CDR1 is LNHNV and CDR2 is YYDKDF in the germline V gene (reference sequence). Libraries were prepared by immunoSEQ multiplex PCR; TCRdb keeps only in-frame clonotypes and omits some of them. The table records under 30,000 clones, about 89% of them present only once. The rearrangement uses TRBV15 and TRBJ2-3; 12 bases are shared with TRBD2. The clonotype comes from a woman under 40 with major depressive disorder. The sequenced sample was CD4+ T cells from PBMCs. This CDR3 is CATSLAGGPTDTQYF. For the CDR3, the DNA is TGTGCCACCAGCCTAGCGGGAGGGCCGACAGATACGCAGTATTTT. The whole variable domain, remainder taken from reference TRBV15 and TRBJ2-3, is DAMVIQNPRYQVTQFGKPVTLSCSQTLNHNVMYWYQQKSSQAPKLLFHYYDKDFNNEADTPDNFQSRRPNTSFCFLDIRSPGLGDTAMYLCATSLAGGPTDTQYFGPGTRLTVL.